This TCR beta chain comes out of a study of control samples from healthy donors and cancer patients. Repertoires were generated with immunoSEQ multiplex PCR, while TCRdb's copy carries only in-frame clones and drops some. The table has 79,000 or so clones, 85% to 90% seen once. The germline V gene has CDR1 WNHNN and CDR2 SYGVQD (reference sequence). Trimming removed 0 bases from V and 9 bases from J, with 18 bases in between. The CDR3 covers 16 residues. The chain recombines TRBV10-1 with TRBJ2-1, with a tentative D call TRBD1 (6 bases). The TCR comes from a woman aged 45 to 65 with colorectal cancer. Sequenced material: PBMCs. The CDR3 protein is CASSESTGFGFGEQFF. CDR3 sequence (DNA): TGCGCCAGCAGTGAGTCGACAGGATTTGGTTTCGGTGAGCAGTTCTTC.